This T cell receptor (beta chain) was found in a study of blood T cells in healthy people across ages. Whole-study findings and limits: The fall in TCR beta diversity per million T cells was roughly linear with age.

Those donating, healthy Caucasian individuals from Russia, were aged 6 to 90. Each donor had ten milliliters of peripheral blood drawn. The study isolated at least 7 million PBMCs from each sample. The use of a sample-barcoded 5' primer and a J-beta primer mix characterized a second PCR of about 6 to 11 cycles. A single record per CDR3 protein comes from TCRdb applying MiXCR to the 5' RACE reads. The sample holds hundreds of thousands of distinct CDR3 sequences, about 27% seen once. This CDR3 has 17 residues. V lost 0 bases to trimming and J lost 1 base; unmatched junction nucleotides: 4. CDR1 is LGHDT and CDR2 is YNNKEL in the germline V gene (reference sequence). In the case of this clonotype: Its antigen is not identified.

These same data were also listed under a study on T cells of mothers and their children.

Sequenced input: blood. This sequence originates from a boy younger than 10 in good health. The genes are TRBV3-1 and TRBJ2-5, with TRBD2 matching 11 bases. The CDR3 nucleotides read TGTGCCAGCAGCCAAGATTTAGGGACTAGCGGCCAAGAGACCCAGTACTTC. This gives the protein CASSQDLGTSGQETQYF.